This T cell receptor beta chain comes out of a study of T cells in Graves' hyperthyroidism and ophthalmopathy (dated by TCRdb to about 2019). For the wider study: Peripheral blood samples were taken at the time of initial diagnosis, prior to any treatment. To identify distinguishing TCR V-J signatures, a discovery cohort of around 98 patients was used, comprising 43 with Graves' ophthalmopathy and around 57 with stable Graves' hyperthyroidism. Prospective prediction of ophthalmopathy was tested in an independent validation cohort consisting of some 18 hyperthyroidism patients and 15 to 17 patients who later progressed to ophthalmopathy. The 100 discovery patients were randomly divided into training and test sets at a 7:3 ratio. In over five Graves' hyperthyroidism patients, the study also compared T-cell repertoires from thyroid tissue with T-cell repertoires from blood. After sampling, hyperthyroidism patients received methimazole starting at 30 mg daily, and ophthalmopathy patients received high-dose intravenous methylprednisolone. The paper describes TCR Vbeta CDR3 sequencing of fewer than 150 peripheral blood samples, made up of around 41 ophthalmopathy patients, around 78 hyperthyroidism patients and roughly 17 progressor patients.

Measured from the cysteine to the phenylalanine, the CDR3 is 13 residues long. Only the CDR3 region is kept as DNA, spanning 39 bases read in frame from base 1. V was cut back by 1 base and J by 7 bases, leaving a gap of 10 bases between them. The germline V gene provides CDR1 SGHTA and CDR2 FQGNSA. Paper-wide results and their limitations: Sample size was not statistically predetermined, and blinding of investigators to group allocation was not performed. Most expanded thyroid clonotypes (frequency above 0.001) were also found in blood, which suggests that blood repertoires may mirror thyroid immune responses. In validation, the model predicted progression to ophthalmopathy a median of around 6.5 months before onset, with over 55% sensitivity and roughly 77% specificity. A 13 V-J signature model separated ophthalmopathy from stable hyperthyroidism, with roughly 88% sensitivity and 81.08% specificity in cross-validation and 80%/75% in testing.

This clonotype was observed at least ten times. Its antigen is unknown. Nothing much larger sits one base from this clone, and base qualities are not available. A patient counted as having stable Graves' hyperthyroidism if no progression to ophthalmopathy occurred over 18 months of follow-up. Hyperthyroidism patients were newly diagnosed, had a disease duration of under 2 months, and were aged 18 to 65 years. Exclusion was applied to patients with uncontrolled infections, other autoimmune diseases, pregnancy or lactation. Diagnoses were based on clinical symptoms, serum thyroxine and TRAb, thyroid ultrasound and orbital computed tomography. PBMCs were separated from approximately 10 ml of fresh peripheral blood using Ficoll-Paque density gradient centrifugation. Trizol reagent was used to extract total RNA, and RNA quality was then checked on an Agilent 2100 Bioanalyzer. Amplification of TCR beta CDR3 regions was carried out from RNA transcripts. The first round of RT-PCR for the TCR CDR3 was performed with the HTBI primer set and the Qiagen OneStep RT-PCR kit. Libraries were constructed in a second round of multiplex PCR, after which size selection and purification were carried out. Libraries were sequenced paired-end with 100 bp reads on an Illumina HiSeq2000. Turning to the authors' computational methods: SOAPnuke was used to process the raw data, removing reads that contained adapters or uncalled bases, had a mean Phred below 15, or lacked an exact match to the constant primer or identifier. COPE v1.2.5 was used to merge the high-quality paired reads, and each unique nucleotide sequence was defined as a clonotype. MiTCR v1.1 was used to align clonotypes to the IMGT TRBV, TRBD and TRBJ reference segments. The analysis was restricted to V-J combinations with a frequency above 0.0001, which together covered around 99% of the repertoires. The TCS score was defined as F50 (clonal expansion) divided by E x V (chaos), with BLOSUM62-based TCRdist calculated between CDR3 peptides within each V-J. Welch's t-statistics and random forest reduced 500 to 650 V-J features to 10 to 15, which were used in a naive Bayes classifier (R e1071). The public reads were reanalyzed by TCRdb: fastp trimming at Q25, MiXCR alignment, in-frame beta chains only. Rows with a matching CDR3 protein are joined into one entry that keeps the most common DNA and genes. None of the V and J calls come from the authors' own analysis; TCRdb made them. The table for this sample lists hundreds of thousands of distinct CDR3 sequences; 16% of them were counted only once. The ten biggest clones cover around a sixth of the sample.

Sequencing was carried out using blood. Here the chain combines TRBV7-2 and TRBJ1-2; no D segment can be confidently identified. The sequence derives from a woman between 18 and 29 years old with Graves' hyperthyroidism. The DNA sequence reads TGTGCCAGCAGCTTAGGGTCCATGAGTGGCTACACCTTC. This sequence encodes CASSLGSMSGYTF.